Listed below are T cell receptor beta chains from one sample, sequenced in a study of cytomegalovirus exposure and HLA in healthy donors. Generated by immunoSEQ multiplex PCR, the TCRdb table keeps only in-frame clones and is missing some. The sample yields 150,000 to 200,000 clones, 75% seen once. Specimen: PBMCs. These receptors were taken from a woman aged 35 to 49 in good health and CMV-seropositive. The CDR3 runs from the conserved cysteine through the conserved F or W. D genes are given only for firm matches. Clone size is stated in some rows and not others, as once, few, many or a class when expanded.

length | D | J | size | V | CDR3 | DNA
15 | TRBD1 | TRBJ2-7 | - | TRBV5-1 | CASSDRDRSSYEQYF | TGCGCCAGCAGCGACCGGGACAGGAGCTCCTACGAGCAGTACTTC
14 | TRBD2 | TRBJ2-2 | - | TRBV10-2 | CASRELAGWGELFF | TGCGCCAGCAGAGAACTAGCGGGATGGGGGGAGCTGTTTTTT
18 | TRBD2 | TRBJ2-3 | - | TRBV4-2 | CASSQDYGTSVSTDTQYF | TGTGCCAGCAGCCAAGATTACGGGACTAGCGTCAGCACAGATACGCAGTATTTT
12 | - | TRBJ2-7 | - | TRBV5-1 | CASSLVAAEQYF | TGCGCCAGCAGCTTGGTAGCGGCCGAGCAGTACTTC
15 | TRBD2 | TRBJ2-7 | - | TRBV5-1 | CASSLGTSGFYEQYF | TGCGCCAGCAGCTTGGGGACTAGCGGGTTCTACGAGCAGTACTTC
13 | - | TRBJ2-1 | - | TRBV7-3 | CASSPSHRLEQFF | TGTGCCAGCAGCCCTAGTCATCGACTGGAGCAGTTCTTC
17 | - | TRBJ1-1 | once | TRBV27 | CASSYGGGGIRGTEAFF | TGTGCCAGCAGTTACGGCGGGGGCGGGATAAGGGGCACTGAAGCTTTCTTT
12 | TRBD1 | TRBJ2-5 | - | TRBV6-1 | CASGDRGETQYF | TGTGCCAGCGGGGACAGGGGAGAGACCCAGTACTTC
15 | TRBD2 | TRBJ2-3 | - | TRBV30 | CAWEGGAGGTDTQYF | TGTGCCTGGGAGGGGGGAGCGGGGGGCACAGATACGCAGTATTTT
15 | - | TRBJ2-7 | - | TRBV5-1 | CASSLDSSHPYEQYF | TGCGCCAGCAGCTTGGACAGCTCTCACCCCTACGAGCAGTACTTC
15 | TRBD2 | TRBJ2-3 | few | TRBV5-4 | CASSVAGSGTDTQYF | TGTGCCAGCAGCGTAGCGGGAAGTGGCACAGATACGCAGTATTTT
17 | TRBD2 | TRBJ2-4 | - | TRBV4-3 | CASSQDWIAGGKNIQYF | TGCGCCAGCAGCCAAGATTGGATAGCGGGAGGGAAAAACATTCAGTACTTC
16 | - | TRBJ2-1 | once | TRBV28 | CASSSLARSSYNEQFF | TGTGCCAGCAGTTCCCTAGCGCGTAGCTCCTACAATGAGCAGTTCTTC
13 | TRBD1 | TRBJ1-3 | - | TRBV6-5 | CATTRGSGNTIYF | TGTGCCACCACCAGGGGGTCTGGAAACACCATATATTTT
14 | TRBD1 | TRBJ2-7 | - | TRBV23-1 | CASSSDRALYEQYF | TGCGCCAGCAGTTCGGACAGGGCGCTCTACGAGCAGTACTTC
14 | - | TRBJ2-3 | - | TRBV29-1 | CSVGIALGTDTQYF | TGCAGCGTGGGAATAGCGCTGGGCACAGATACGCAGTATTTT
16 | TRBD2 | TRBJ2-7 | - | TRBV14 | CASSQRGTSGRGRQYF | TGTGCCAGCAGCCAAAGAGGGACTAGCGGGAGAGGTAGACAGTACTTC
14 | - | TRBJ1-1 | - | TRBV5-5 | CASSLGRVDTEAFF | TGTGCCAGCAGCTTGGGCAGGGTGGACACTGAAGCTTTCTTT
15 | TRBD1 | TRBJ1-6 | - | TRBV2 | CASSSLGTGGVPLHF | TGTGCCAGCAGTTCTCTCGGGACAGGGGGTGTACCCCTCCACTTT
11 | - | TRBJ1-2 | - | TRBV29-1 | CSVEGNYGYTF | TGCAGCGTTGAGGGCAACTATGGCTACACCTTC
14 | - | TRBJ2-5 | - | TRBV9 | CASSVGQGQETQYF | TGTGCCAGCAGCGTAGGGCAGGGGCAAGAGACCCAGTACTTC
11 | - | TRBJ2-7 | once | TRBV11-2 | CASSFGNEQYF | TGTGCCAGCAGCTTCGGGAACGAGCAGTACTTC
14 | TRBD2 | TRBJ2-7 | - | TRBV9 | CASSPGLAEYEQYF | TGTGCCAGCAGCCCTGGACTAGCGGAGTACGAGCAGTACTTC
13 | - | TRBJ1-2 | few | TRBV28 | CASNPGAVYGYTF | TGTGCCAGCAACCCCGGAGCGGTTTATGGCTACACCTTC
17 | TRBD1 | TRBJ1-2 | once | TRBV28 | CASSSPYFPKDRVGYTF | TGTGCCAGCAGTTCACCGTATTTTCCTAAAGACAGGGTCGGCTACACCTTC
14 | - | TRBJ2-7 | - | TRBV1 | CTSSRDLNSYEQYF | TGCACCAGCAGCCGGGACTTGAACTCCTACGAGCAGTACTTC
14 | TRBD2 | TRBJ2-1 | - | TRBV30 | CAWTPGLAGGEQFF | TGTGCCTGGACCCCGGGACTAGCGGGAGGAGAGCAGTTCTTC
17 | TRBD1 | TRBJ1-1 | - | TRBV5-4 | CASSKPLGQGGGTEAFF | TGTGCCAGCAGCAAACCCCTGGGACAGGGCGGGGGCACTGAAGCTTTCTTT
15 | TRBD1 | TRBJ1-3 | - | TRBV15 | CATSRDRGQGNTIYF | TGTGCCACCAGCAGAGATAGGGGACAGGGGAACACCATATATTTT
13 | - | TRBJ1-2 | once | TRBV11-2 | CASSPGHWSGYTF | TGTGCCAGCAGCCCGGGACACTGGAGTGGCTACACCTTC
14 | TRBD2 | TRBJ2-4 | few | TRBV27 | CASSTGLAKNIQYF | TGTGCCAGCAGTACGGGACTAGCGAAAAACATTCAGTACTTC
17 | TRBD1 | TRBJ1-2 | once | TRBV28 | CASSLPVGTGSNYGYTF | TGTGCCAGCAGCCTTCCGGTTGGGACAGGGTCTAACTATGGCTACACCTTC
15 | TRBD1 | TRBJ2-1 | - | TRBV5-1 | CASSLEATGGNEQFF | TGCGCCAGCAGCTTGGAGGCGACAGGGGGCAATGAGCAGTTCTTC
13 | - | TRBJ1-2 | - | TRBV6-1 | CASRPDRTYGYTF | TGTGCCAGCAGGCCTGACAGAACCTATGGCTACACCTTC
15 | - | TRBJ2-2 | - | TRBV28 | CASSFPGDNTGELFF | TGTGCCAGCAGTTTTCCAGGGGACAACACCGGGGAGCTGTTTTTT
16 | TRBD2 | TRBJ2-7 | - | TRBV15 | CATSSPSGSHSYEQYF | TGTGCCACCAGCAGCCCGAGCGGGAGTCACTCCTACGAGCAGTACTTC
18 | TRBD1 | TRBJ2-1 | once | TRBV18 | CASSPRGSRDRAYNEQFF | TGTGCCAGCTCACCAAGGGGATCCCGGGACAGGGCCTACAATGAGCAGTTCTTC
13 | - | TRBJ1-5 | - | TRBV6-1 | CASSEVANQPQHF | TGTGCCAGCAGTGAAGTTGCGAATCAGCCCCAGCATTTT
13 | TRBD2 | TRBJ2-7 | - | TRBV25-1 | CASHHSGTYEQYF | TGTGCCAGCCATCATAGCGGGACCTACGAGCAGTACTTC
15 | - | TRBJ2-1 | - | TRBV27 | CASSAGQHLQNEQFF | TGTGCCAGCAGCGCGGGACAGCACCTACAAAATGAGCAGTTCTTC
15 | TRBD1 | TRBJ1-4 | - | TRBV6-6 | CASSYRRTGEEKLFF | TGTGCCAGCAGTTACCGACGGACAGGAGAAGAAAAACTGTTTTTT
15 | TRBD2 | TRBJ2-7 | - | TRBV4-1 | CASSRPTSGRYEQYF | TGCGCCAGCAGCCGCCCGACTAGCGGGAGGTACGAGCAGTACTTC
13 | - | TRBJ2-1 | - | TRBV7-9 | CASSLVRVNEQFF | TGTGCCAGCAGCTTAGTAAGAGTAAATGAGCAGTTCTTC
15 | - | TRBJ2-1 | - | TRBV19 | CASSNSGSSYNEQFF | TGTGCCAGTAGTAATAGCGGTTCGTCCTACAATGAGCAGTTCTTC